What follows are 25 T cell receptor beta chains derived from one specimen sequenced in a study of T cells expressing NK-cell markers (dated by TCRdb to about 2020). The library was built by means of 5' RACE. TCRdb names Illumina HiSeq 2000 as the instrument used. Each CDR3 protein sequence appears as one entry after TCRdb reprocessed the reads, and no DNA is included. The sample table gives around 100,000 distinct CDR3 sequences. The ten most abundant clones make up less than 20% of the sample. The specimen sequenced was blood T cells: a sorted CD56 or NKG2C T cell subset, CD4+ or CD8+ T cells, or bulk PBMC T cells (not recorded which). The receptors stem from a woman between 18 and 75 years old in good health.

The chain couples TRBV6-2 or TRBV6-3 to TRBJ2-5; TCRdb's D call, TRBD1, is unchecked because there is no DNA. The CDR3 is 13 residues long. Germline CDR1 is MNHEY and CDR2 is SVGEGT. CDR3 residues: CASIQQGQETQYF.

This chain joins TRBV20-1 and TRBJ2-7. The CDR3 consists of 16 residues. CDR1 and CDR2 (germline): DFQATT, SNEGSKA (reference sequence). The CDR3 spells CSARDIRSGRSYEQYF.

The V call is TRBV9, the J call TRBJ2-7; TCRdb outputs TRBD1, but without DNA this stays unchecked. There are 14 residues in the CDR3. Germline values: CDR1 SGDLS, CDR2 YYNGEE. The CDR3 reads CASSVAVTGGEQYF.

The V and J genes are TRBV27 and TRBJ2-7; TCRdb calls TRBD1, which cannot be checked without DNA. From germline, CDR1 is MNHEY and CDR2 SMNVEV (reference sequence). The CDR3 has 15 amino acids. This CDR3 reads CASRSSGTPYYEQYF.

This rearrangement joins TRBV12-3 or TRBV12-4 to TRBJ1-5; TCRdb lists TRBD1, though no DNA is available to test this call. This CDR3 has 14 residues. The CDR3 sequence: CASSARTGVQPQHF.

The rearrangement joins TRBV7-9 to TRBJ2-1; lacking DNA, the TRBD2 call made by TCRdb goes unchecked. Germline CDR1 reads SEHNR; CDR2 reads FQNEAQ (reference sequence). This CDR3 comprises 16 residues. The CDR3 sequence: CASSFRTSGGYNEQFF.

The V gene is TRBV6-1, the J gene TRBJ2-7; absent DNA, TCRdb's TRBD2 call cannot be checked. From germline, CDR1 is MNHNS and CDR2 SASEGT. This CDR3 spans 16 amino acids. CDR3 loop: CASRSQSGISSYEQYF.

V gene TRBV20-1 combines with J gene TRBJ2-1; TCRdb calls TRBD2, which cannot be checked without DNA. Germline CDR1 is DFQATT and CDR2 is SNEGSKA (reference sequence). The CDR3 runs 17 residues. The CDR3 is CSARGLAPSSPYNEQFF.

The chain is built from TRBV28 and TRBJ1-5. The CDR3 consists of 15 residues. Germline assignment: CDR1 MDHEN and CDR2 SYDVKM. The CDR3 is CASSFQGLGDQPQHF.

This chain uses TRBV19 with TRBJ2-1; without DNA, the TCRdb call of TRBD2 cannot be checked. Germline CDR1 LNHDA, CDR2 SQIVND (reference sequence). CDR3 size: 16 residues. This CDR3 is CASSIGLAGNHNEQFF.

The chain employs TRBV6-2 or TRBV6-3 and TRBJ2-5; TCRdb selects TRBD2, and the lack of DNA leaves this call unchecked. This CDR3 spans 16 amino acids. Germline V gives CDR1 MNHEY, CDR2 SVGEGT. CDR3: CASSPRTSPYQETQYF.

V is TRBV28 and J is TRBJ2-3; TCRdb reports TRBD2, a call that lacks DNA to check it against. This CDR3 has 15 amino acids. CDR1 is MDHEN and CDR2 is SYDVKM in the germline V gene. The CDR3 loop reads CASSFLAGSTDTQYF. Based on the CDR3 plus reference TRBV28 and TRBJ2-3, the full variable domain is DVKVTQSSRYLVKRTGEKVFLECVQDMDHENMFWYRQDPGLGLRLIYFSYDVKMKEKGDIPEGYSVSREKKERFSLILESASTNQTSMYLCASSFLAGSTDTQYFGPGTRLTVL.

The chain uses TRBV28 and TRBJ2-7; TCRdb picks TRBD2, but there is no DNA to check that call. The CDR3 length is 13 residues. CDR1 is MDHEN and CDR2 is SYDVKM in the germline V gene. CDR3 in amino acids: CASGEPGSYEQYF.

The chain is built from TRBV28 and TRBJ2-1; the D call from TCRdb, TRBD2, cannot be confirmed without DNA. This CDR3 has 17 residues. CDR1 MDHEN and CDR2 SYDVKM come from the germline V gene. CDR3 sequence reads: CASSFTKLAGGYNEQFF.

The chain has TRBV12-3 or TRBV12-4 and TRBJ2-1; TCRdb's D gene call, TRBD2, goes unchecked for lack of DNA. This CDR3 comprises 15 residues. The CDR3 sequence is CASSLRLAGVYEQFF.

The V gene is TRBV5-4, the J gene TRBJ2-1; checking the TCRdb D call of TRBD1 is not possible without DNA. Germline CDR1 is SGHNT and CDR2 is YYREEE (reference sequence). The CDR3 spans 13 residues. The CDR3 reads CASSFAAPSEQFF.

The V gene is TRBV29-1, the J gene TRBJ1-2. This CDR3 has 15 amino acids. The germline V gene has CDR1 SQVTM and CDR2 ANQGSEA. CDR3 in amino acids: CSAGPDRAGGYGYTF. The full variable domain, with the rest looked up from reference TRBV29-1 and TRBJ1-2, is SAVISQKPSRDICQRGTSLTIQCQVDSQVTMMFWYRQQPGQSLTLIATANQGSEATYESGFVIDKFPISRPNLTFSTLTVSNMSPEDSSIYLCSAGPDRAGGYGYTFGSGTRLTVV.

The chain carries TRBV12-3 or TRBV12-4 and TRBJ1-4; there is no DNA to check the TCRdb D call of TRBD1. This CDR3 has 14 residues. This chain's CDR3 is CASRVRGSNEKLFF.

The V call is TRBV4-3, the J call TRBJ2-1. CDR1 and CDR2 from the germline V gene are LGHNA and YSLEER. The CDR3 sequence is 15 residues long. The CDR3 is CASSQEGETYNEQFF.

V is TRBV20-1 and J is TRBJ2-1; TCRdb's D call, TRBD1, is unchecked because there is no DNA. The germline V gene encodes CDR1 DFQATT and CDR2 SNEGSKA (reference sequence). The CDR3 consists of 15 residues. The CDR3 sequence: CSARDRDRAYNEQFF.

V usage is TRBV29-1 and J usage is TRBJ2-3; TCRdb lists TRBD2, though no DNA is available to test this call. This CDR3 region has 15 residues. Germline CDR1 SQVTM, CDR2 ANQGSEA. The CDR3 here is CSVTGRGQITDTQYF.

The CDR3 spells CASSPIEGYYNSPLHF. The chain is built from TRBV27 and TRBJ1-6. Germline CDR1 is MNHEY and CDR2 is SMNVEV (reference sequence). CDR3 length: 16 amino acids.

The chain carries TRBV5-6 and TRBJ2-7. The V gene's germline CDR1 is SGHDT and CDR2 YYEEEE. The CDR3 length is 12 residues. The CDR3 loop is CASSYSSYEQYF.

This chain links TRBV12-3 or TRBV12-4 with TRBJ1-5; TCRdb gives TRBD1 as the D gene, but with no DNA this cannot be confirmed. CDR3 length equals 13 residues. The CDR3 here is CASLGTGSQPQHF.

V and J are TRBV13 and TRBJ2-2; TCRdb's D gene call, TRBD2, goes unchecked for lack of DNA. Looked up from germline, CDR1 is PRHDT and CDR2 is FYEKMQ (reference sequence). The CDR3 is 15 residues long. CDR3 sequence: CASSLGTSGTGELFF. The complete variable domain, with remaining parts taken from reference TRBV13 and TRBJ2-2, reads AAGVIQSPRHLIKEKRETATLKCYPIPRHDTVYWYQQGPGQDPQFLISFYEKMQSDKGSIPDRFSAQQFSDYHSELNMSSLELGDSALYFCASSLGTSGTGELFFGEGSRLTVL.